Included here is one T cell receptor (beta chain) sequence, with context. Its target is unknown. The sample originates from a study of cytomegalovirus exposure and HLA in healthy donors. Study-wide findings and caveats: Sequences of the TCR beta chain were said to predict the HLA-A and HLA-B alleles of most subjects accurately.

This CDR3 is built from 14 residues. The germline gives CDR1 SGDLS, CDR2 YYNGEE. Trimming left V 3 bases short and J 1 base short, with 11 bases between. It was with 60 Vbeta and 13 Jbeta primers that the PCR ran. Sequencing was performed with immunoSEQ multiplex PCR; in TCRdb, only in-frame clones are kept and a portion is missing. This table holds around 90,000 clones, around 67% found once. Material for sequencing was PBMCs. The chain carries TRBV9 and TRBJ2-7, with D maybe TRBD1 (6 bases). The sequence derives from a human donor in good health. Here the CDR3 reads CASSGQENSYEQYF. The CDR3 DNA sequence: TGTGCCAGCAGCGGACAGGAGAATTCCTACGAGCAGTACTTC.